The 13 T cell receptor beta chains below all came from one sample that was sequenced in a study of shared clonotypes between healthy human individuals (TCRdb year 2020). Receptor amplification or capture employed the immunoSEQ multiplex PCR assay. What TCRdb holds here is the immuneACCESS table cut down to in-frame rearrangements. Part of the clones is not present; checked against another copy, under half of the missing clones reflect an unresolved V gene, and the others are unexplained. This sample holds about 600,000 clones; about 97% were observed only once. The biggest ten clones account for about 0.06% of the sample. The sample taken for sequencing was naive CD4+ T cells sorted from blood. What the cell subset or site label conveys for this sample: CD45RA+ positively selected. The receptors come from a woman in her thirties in good health.

The chain is built from TRBV27 and TRBJ2-3; 7 bases are a match to TRBD1. CDR1 is MNHEY, CDR2 SMNVEV, per germline (reference sequence). The CDR3 loop spans 14 amino acids. V lost 2 bases and J lost 5; bases outside the gene matches: 4. CDR3 nucleotides: TGTGCCAGCAGTTTAACCCGGACAGGAGATACGCAGTATTTT. It encodes CASSLTRTGDTQYF.

This clone was recorded once. J is TRBJ2-7 and V is TRBV28; either TRBD1 or TRBD2 may fit D (5 bases each). The CDR3 consists of 15 residues. Trimming removed 4 bases at V and 2 bases at J, with 15 bases between. CDR1 MDHEN and CDR2 SYDVKM come from the germline V gene. This CDR3 is CASSSGSGPPYEQYF. As DNA, the CDR3 is TGTGCCAGCAGTTCGGGATCGGGGCCTCCCTACGAGCAGTACTTC.

This clone was counted a single time. J is TRBJ1-5 and V is TRBV6-1; D remains unclear. Germline-derived CDR1 and CDR2 are MNHNS and SASEGT. This CDR3 is built from 16 residues. The ends were cut back, 1 base at V and 0 bases at J, with 10 bases in the middle. The chain's CDR3 is CASSEVMTYSNQPQHF. The CDR3 DNA reads as TGTGCCAGCAGTGAAGTAATGACATATAGCAATCAGCCCCAGCATTTT.

This chain links TRBV2 with TRBJ2-3; 16 bases are shared with TRBD2. The CDR3 runs 16 residues. Losses at the gene ends were 5 bases for V and 8 bases for J; bases not matched to a gene: 7. The germline CDR1 and CDR2 sequences are SNHLY and FYNNEI. CDR3 in DNA: TGTGCCAGCAGTACGGGACTAGCGGGGGGGCTGGGTACGCAGTATTTT. Its protein is CASSTGLAGGLGTQYF.

V gene TRBV2 combines with J gene TRBJ2-1; D possibly corresponds to TRBD2 (5 bases). The CDR3 extends over 13 amino acids. The V end was cut by 7 bases, the J end by 6 bases, with 13 bases between. Germline assignment: CDR1 SNHLY and CDR2 FYNNEI. This CDR3 is CASTHLATNEQFF. The CDR3 DNA follows: TGTGCCAGCACTCACCTAGCAACCAATGAGCAGTTCTTC.

The V gene is TRBV19, the J gene TRBJ1-2; maybe TRBD1 (5 bases). Trimming removed 4 bases at V and 8 bases at J, with 17 bases between. This CDR3 contains 14 residues. Looked up from germline, CDR1 is LNHDA and CDR2 is SQIVND (reference sequence). Here the CDR3 DNA reads TGTGCCAGTAGTACAAGACAGCCCCCGGTGGGCTACACCTTC. Translating gives CASSTRQPPVGYTF.

J is TRBJ1-1 and V is TRBV4-1; 7 bases are shared with TRBD1. Trimming cost V 4 bases and J 0 bases; bases outside gene matches: 5. The CDR3 runs 15 residues. Per the germline V gene, CDR1 is MGHRA and CDR2 is YSYEKL. CDR3 sequence (DNA): TGCGCCAGCAGCCTGGGACAGACTCTGAACACTGAAGCTTTCTTT. Translation: CASSLGQTLNTEAFF.

The gene calls are TRBV6-4 and TRBJ1-3; 7 nucleotides align to TRBD1. The CDR3 totals 18 residues. Germline V CDR1 and CDR2: MRHNA, SNTAGT. The J segment lost 2 bases and the V segment lost 0 bases, leaving 10 bases of the junction unmatched. The CDR3 DNA reads TGTGCCAGCAGTGACTCGAATTCACGCAGGGGGGCTGGAAACACCATATATTTT. It encodes CASSDSNSRRGAGNTIYF.

The genes are TRBV5-1 and TRBJ1-4, with 7 bases matching TRBD1. CDR1 is SGHRS and CDR2 is YFSETQ in the germline V gene. This CDR3 has 15 residues. Unmatched junction bases numbered 6, after V lost 0 bases and J lost 7 bases. CDR3: CASSLEGALGEKLFF. The CDR3 DNA reads as TGCGCCAGCAGCTTGGAGGGGGCATTAGGTGAAAAACTGTTTTTT.

This chain connects TRBV9 to TRBJ2-1; 7 bases match TRBD2. Unmatched junction bases numbered 11, after V lost 0 bases and J lost 8 bases. This CDR3 region has 16 residues. In germline, CDR1 is SGDLS, CDR2 YYNGEE. CDR3 in DNA: TGTGCCAGCAGCGTAGCAGGACTAGTAATTGGCGATGAGCAGTTCTTC. It codes for CASSVAGLVIGDEQFF. The whole variable domain, filled in from reference TRBV9 and TRBJ2-1, reads DSGVTQTPKHLITATGQRVTLRCSPRSGDLSVYWYQQSLDQGLQFLIQYYNGEERAKGNILERFSAQQFPDLHSELNLSSLELGDSALYFCASSVAGLVIGDEQFFGPGTRLTVL.

V usage is TRBV7-2 and J usage is TRBJ1-5; D gene unclear. The CDR3 length is 17 residues. Germline CDR1 reads SGHTA; CDR2 reads FQGNSA. The ends were cut back, 0 bases at V and 4 bases at J, with 16 bases in the middle. CDR3 DNA sequence: TGTGCCAGCAGCTTAGCCCAGAAATCCAGAGCTAATCAGCCCCAGCATTTT. It translates to CASSLAQKSRANQPQHF.

This clone was seen once. CDR3 sequence reads: CAITIILNTEAFF. The CDR3 nucleotides are TGTGCCATCACTATCATTCTGAACACTGAAGCTTTCTTT. The chain carries TRBV7-2 and TRBJ1-1; no clear D gene. V was cut by 10 bases and J by 0 bases, with 12 bases left in between. The CDR3 spans 13 residues. The germline V gene encodes CDR1 SGHTA and CDR2 FQGNSA.

V usage is TRBV27 and J usage is TRBJ2-7; 14 positions agree with TRBD2. The germline CDR1 and CDR2 sequences are MNHEY and SMNVEV (reference sequence). The CDR3 extends over 15 amino acids. The ends lost 7 bases at V and 4 bases at J; junction bases unmatched: 6. CDR3 nucleotides: TGTGCCAGCACCGGGACTAGCGGGAGTACGTACGAGCAGTACTTC. Translated, it gives CASTGTSGSTYEQYF.